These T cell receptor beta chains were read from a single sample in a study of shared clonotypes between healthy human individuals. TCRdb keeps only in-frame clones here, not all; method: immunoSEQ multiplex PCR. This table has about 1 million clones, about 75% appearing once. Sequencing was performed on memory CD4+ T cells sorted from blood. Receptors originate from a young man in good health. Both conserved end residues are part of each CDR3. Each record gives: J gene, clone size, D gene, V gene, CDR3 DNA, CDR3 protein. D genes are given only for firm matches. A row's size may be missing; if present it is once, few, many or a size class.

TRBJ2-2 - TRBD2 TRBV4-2 TGTGCCAGCAGCCAGGCTAGCGGGGGGGACACCGGGGAGCTGTTTTTT CASSQASGGDTGELFF
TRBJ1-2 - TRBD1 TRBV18 TGTGCCAGCTCACCCGGGACAGACAACTATGGCTACACCTTC CASSPGTDNYGYTF
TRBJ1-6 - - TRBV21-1 TGTGCCAGCAGCGACGCGGGGGGGTTTAATTCACCCCTCCACTTT CASSDAGGFNSPLHF
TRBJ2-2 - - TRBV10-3 TGTGCCATCAGTGAGTCGACGCGACAGGCGGGGGAGCTGTTTTTT CAISESTRQAGELFF
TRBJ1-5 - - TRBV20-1 TGCAGTGCTAGAGCCGACCAGCCCCAGCATTTT CSARADQPQHF
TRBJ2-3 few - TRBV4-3 TGCGCCAGCAGCCAATTTGTCGGGGGCACAGATACGCAGTATTTT CASSQFVGGTDTQYF
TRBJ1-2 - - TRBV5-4 TGTGCCAGCAGCTTGGGAAGAGACCGTGGCTACACCTTC CASSLGRDRGYTF
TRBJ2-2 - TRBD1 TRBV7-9 TGTGCCAGCAGCGGTAGTACAGGGGTGAACACCGGGGAGCTGTTTTTT CASSGSTGVNTGELFF
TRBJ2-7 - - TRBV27 TGTGCCAGCAGTTTACGCGGTTTCTACGAGCAGTACTTC CASSLRGFYEQYF
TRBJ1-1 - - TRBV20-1 TGCAGTGCTACCGAGATTCCTGAAGCTTTCTTT CSATEIPEAFF
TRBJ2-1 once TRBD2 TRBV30 TGTGCCTGGAGTAATCCCCGAGCCGGGACTAGCGGGATTCCAGCTAATGAGCAGTTCTTC CAWSNPRAGTSGIPANEQFF
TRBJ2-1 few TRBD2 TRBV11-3 TGTGCCAGCAGCCCGAGGACTAGTAGGGGTGAGCAGTTCTTC CASSPRTSRGEQFF
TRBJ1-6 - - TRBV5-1 TGCGCCAGCAGCCAGGACAGTTCTAATTCACCCCTCCACTTT CASSQDSSNSPLHF
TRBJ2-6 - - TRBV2 TGTGCCAGCAGAACTACTGGGAGCTCTGGGGCCAACGTCCTGACTTTC CASRTTGSSGANVLTF
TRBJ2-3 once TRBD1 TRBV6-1 TGTGCCAGCAGCCGCACAGGGGGCACAGATACGCAGTATTTT CASSRTGGTDTQYF
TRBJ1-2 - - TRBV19 TGTGCCAGTAGTTCTATAGGGGATGGCTACACCTTC CASSSIGDGYTF
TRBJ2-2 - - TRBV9 TGTGCCAGCAGCGTTTACAGGAACACCGGGGAGCTGTTTTTT CASSVYRNTGELFF